This TCR beta chain is drawn from a study of blood T cell repertoires in COVID-19. Study-level background: Sites in the United States, Italy and Spain provided acute and convalescent COVID-19 samples. PBMCs, B-cell-depleted T cells, or T cells provided the cDNA or gDNA that made up the material.

The CDR3 runs 14 residues. Germline V CDR1 and CDR2: SNHLY, FYNNEI. V was trimmed by 4 bases and J by 0 bases, leaving 7 bases between them. Original data processing: Estimated nucleated cell counts came from reference gene primer amplification. Sequencing was performed with immunoSEQ multiplex PCR; in TCRdb, only in-frame clones are kept and a portion is missing. V, J and clone size are those of that table, while D and trimming were read from the DNA. The sample lists 85,000 to 90,000 clones; around 87% were seen once. This sequence originates from a human donor in a cohort sampled during active COVID-19. The J gene is TRBJ1-3, the V gene TRBV2, with D tentatively TRBD1 (6 bases). Sample: peripheral blood. CDR3 region: CASSGGGSGNTIYF. In DNA form, the CDR3 reads TGTGCCAGCAGTGGAGGGGGCTCTGGAAACACCATATATTTT. The complete variable domain, with remaining parts taken from reference TRBV2 and TRBJ1-3, reads EPEVTQTPSHQVTQMGQEVILRCVPISNHLYFYWYRQILGQKVEFLVSFYNNEISEKSEIFDDQFSVERPDGSNFTLKIRSTKLEDSAMYFCASSGGGSGNTIYFGEGSWLTVV.